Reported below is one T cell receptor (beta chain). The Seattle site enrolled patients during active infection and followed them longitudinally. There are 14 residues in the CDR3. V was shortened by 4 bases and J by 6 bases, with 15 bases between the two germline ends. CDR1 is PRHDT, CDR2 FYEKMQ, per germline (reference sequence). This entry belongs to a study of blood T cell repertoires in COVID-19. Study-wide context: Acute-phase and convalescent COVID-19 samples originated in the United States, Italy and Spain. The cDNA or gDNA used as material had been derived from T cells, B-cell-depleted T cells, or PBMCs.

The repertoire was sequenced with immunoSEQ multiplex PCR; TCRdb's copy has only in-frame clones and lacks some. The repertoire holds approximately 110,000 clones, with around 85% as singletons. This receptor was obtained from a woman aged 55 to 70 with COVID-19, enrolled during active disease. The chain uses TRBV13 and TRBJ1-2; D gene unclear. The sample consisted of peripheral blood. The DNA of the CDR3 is TGTGCCAGCAGCTACCGGGAGGCCTATAATGGCTACACCTTC. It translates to CASSYREAYNGYTF. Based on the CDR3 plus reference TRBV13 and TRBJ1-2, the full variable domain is AAGVIQSPRHLIKEKRETATLKCYPIPRHDTVYWYQQGPGQDPQFLISFYEKMQSDKGSIPDRFSAQQFSDYHSELNMSSLELGDSALYFCASSYREAYNGYTFGSGTRLTVV.